What follows are 32 T cell receptor beta chains derived from one specimen sequenced in a study of cytomegalovirus exposure and HLA in healthy donors. This PCR relied on a set of 60 Vbeta primers and 13 Jbeta primers. Some clones are missing from TCRdb's copy, which holds only in-frame ones; the method was immunoSEQ multiplex PCR. The data show some 200,000 clones, 65% to 90% seen once. Sequenced: PBMCs. The receptors shown here come from a girl aged 5-17 years in good health and CMV-seronegative.

Only a few counts were recorded for this clone. V gene TRBV2 combines with J gene TRBJ1-5, with TRBD1 as a possible D gene (6 bases). V was clipped by 7 bases and J by 2 bases, with 15 bases between them. The CDR3 covers 15 residues. CDR1 is SNHLY, CDR2 FYNNEI, per germline. The CDR3 DNA reads as TGTGCCAGCAAAGACCGGGGGGCGCGCAATCAGCCCCAGCATTTT. It is translated as CASKDRGARNQPQHF.

V is TRBV5-8 and J is TRBJ2-5; 7 bases align to TRBD2. Germline V gene sequence: CDR1 SGHTS, CDR2 YDEGEE. This CDR3 comprises 16 residues. Germline trimming cut 1 base from V and 1 base from J; bases unmatched to any gene: 7. The chain's CDR3 is CASSLRWGGRQETQYF. CDR3 nucleotide sequence: TGTGCCAGCAGCTTGAGGTGGGGGGGTCGCCAAGAGACCCAGTACTTC.

V usage is TRBV5-1 and J usage is TRBJ2-1; possible D gene TRBD1, 5 bases. CDR1 and CDR2 from the germline V gene are SGHRS and YFSETQ. The CDR3 is 16 amino acids. V was clipped by 6 bases and J by 0 bases, with 16 bases between them. This chain's CDR3 is CASNADPQASYNEQFF. Here the CDR3 DNA reads TGCGCCAGCAATGCAGATCCACAGGCCTCCTACAATGAGCAGTTCTTC.

This clone has just one count. The genes are TRBV7-2 and TRBJ2-3; D might be TRBD1 (6 bases). The germline gives CDR1 SGHTA, CDR2 FQGNSA. CDR3 size: 17 residues. V lost 5 bases to trimming and J lost 1 base, with 19 bases between them. CDR3 sequence reads: CASSDLVLGGGTDTQYF. CDR3 sequence (DNA): TGTGCCAGCAGCGACCTGGTATTAGGGGGAGGCACAGATACGCAGTATTTT.

The chain employs TRBV28 and TRBJ1-3; 8 bases match TRBD1. Germline V gives CDR1 MDHEN, CDR2 SYDVKM. Trimming at V came to 0 bases and at J to 0 bases, leaving 13 bases not matched to a gene. The CDR3 loop spans 20 amino acids. The CDR3 DNA follows: TGTGCCAGCAGTTTATGGTGGGATTGGACAGGGCTGAGCTCTGGAAACACCATATATTTT. Protein product: CASSLWWDWTGLSSGNTIYF. Using reference TRBV28 and TRBJ1-3 for the parts outside the CDR3, the full variable domain is DVKVTQSSRYLVKRTGEKVFLECVQDMDHENMFWYRQDPGLGLRLIYFSYDVKMKEKGDIPEGYSVSREKKERFSLILESASTNQTSMYLCASSLWWDWTGLSSGNTIYFGEGSWLTVV.

The V gene is TRBV19, the J gene TRBJ1-6; 11 bases are a match to TRBD1. V lost 4 bases to trimming and J lost 4 bases; unmatched junction nucleotides: 3. This CDR3 comprises 16 residues. Germline V gives CDR1 LNHDA, CDR2 SQIVND (reference sequence). The CDR3 sequence: CASSTGQGAYNSPLHF. In DNA, the CDR3 is TGTGCCAGTAGTACCGGACAGGGGGCTTATAATTCACCCCTCCACTTT.

The chain uses TRBV18 and TRBJ1-2; 10 nucleotides match TRBD1. This CDR3 comprises 16 residues. Trimming cost V 3 bases and J 4 bases; bases outside gene matches: 8. Germline V gene sequence: CDR1 KGHSH, CDR2 LQKENI. The CDR3 DNA reads TGTGCCAGCTCACCGTCCGGGACAGGGGCAATCTATGGCTACACCTTC. Residues: CASSPSGTGAIYGYTF. Based on the CDR3 plus reference TRBV18 and TRBJ1-2, the full variable domain is NAGVMQNPRHLVRRRGQEARLRCSPMKGHSHVYWYRQLPEEGLKFMVYLQKENIIDESGMPKERFSAEFPKEGPSILRIQQVVRGDSAAYFCASSPSGTGAIYGYTFGSGTRLTVV.

V and J are TRBV28 and TRBJ2-7; D gene uncertain. This CDR3 has 10 amino acids. Germline V gene data show CDR1 as MDHEN and CDR2 as SYDVKM. With 6 bases removed from V and 4 bases from J, the gap between germline ends came to 4 bases. CDR3 residues: CASREYEQYF. CDR3 DNA: TGTGCCAGCAGGGAGTACGAGCAGTACTTC.

This sequence joins TRBV6-6 and TRBJ1-5, with no clear D. This CDR3 spans 15 amino acids. V was shortened by 7 bases and J by 2 bases, with 15 bases between the two germline ends. CDR1 MNHNY and CDR2 SVGAGI come from the germline V gene (reference sequence). CDR3 bases: TGTGCCAGCAAGGATGAGGTAGTCGGCAATCAGCCCCAGCATTTT. Protein: CASKDEVVGNQPQHF.

The chain recombines TRBV5-8 with TRBJ2-2, with TRBD2 matching over 10 bases. Per the germline V gene, CDR1 is SGHTS and CDR2 is YDEGEE. CDR3 length: 15 amino acids. V shed 5 bases, J shed 8 bases, and the junction held 9 bases outside the gene matches. Here the CDR3 reads CASSIQAGGPGELFF. DNA of the CDR3: TGTGCCAGCAGTATCCAAGCGGGAGGGCCAGGGGAGCTGTTTTTT.

The rearrangement uses TRBV7-7 and TRBJ2-3; TRBD1 might be the D (5 bases). The CDR3 has 14 amino acids. V was pared by 5 bases and J by 0 bases, with 9 bases between. Germline values: CDR1 SSHAT, CDR2 FNYEAQ (reference sequence). The CDR3 DNA reads as TGTGCCAGCAGCCCAGGACAAAGCACAGATACGCAGTATTTT. Its protein is CASSPGQSTDTQYF.

Here the CDR3 DNA reads TGTGCCAGTAGCCGAGGGGGCCCCAATGAGCAGTTCTTC. Protein product: CASSRGGPNEQFF. The chain carries TRBV19 and TRBJ2-1; TRBD1 matches at 7 bases. CDR3 length: 13 amino acids. The ends lost 6 bases at V and 6 bases at J; junction bases unmatched: 5. From germline, CDR1 is LNHDA and CDR2 SQIVND (reference sequence).

The J gene is TRBJ2-7, the V gene TRBV7-8; D is possibly TRBD1 (5 bases). The CDR3 has 12 residues. Per the germline V gene, CDR1 is SGHVS and CDR2 is FQNEAQ. V was cut by 1 base and J by 7 bases, with 8 bases left in between. The CDR3: CASSLGGREQYF. The CDR3 nucleotides are TGTGCCAGCAGCTTAGGGGGCAGAGAGCAGTACTTC.

This chain connects TRBV6-1 to TRBJ1-4; 8 nucleotides match TRBD1. The trim removed 5 bases at V and 8 bases at J, leaving 7 bases unmatched. The CDR3 is 14 residues long. Germline loops: CDR1 MNHNS, CDR2 SASEGT. CDR3 coding DNA: TGTGCCAGCAGTTCACAGGGGGGGAGGGAAAAACTGTTTTTT. This codes for CASSSQGGREKLFF.

V is TRBV4-3 and J is TRBJ1-3; D might be TRBD1 (5 bases). Germline values: CDR1 LGHNA, CDR2 YSLEER. This CDR3 is 15 amino acids long. Trimming took 1 base from V and 6 from J, leaving 13 bases between them. CDR3 protein: CASSQGLGLANTIYF. The CDR3 bases are TGCGCCAGCAGCCAAGGGTTGGGGCTGGCAAACACCATATATTTT.

Notes on this clone: At one end the junction does not follow the germline gene, possibly because of a read error. The V and J genes are TRBV11-2 and TRBJ2-1; TRBD2 matches at 8 bases. CDR1 and CDR2 (germline): SGHAT, FQNNGV. This CDR3 has 18 residues. The CDR3 sequence: CASSLDSGLEYSYNEQFF. The CDR3 DNA follows: TGTGCCAGCAGCCTAGATTCGGGACTAGAGTATTCCTACAATGAGCAGTTCTTC.

This clone was observed a single time. The chain employs TRBV2 and TRBJ2-2, with TRBD1 matching 10 bases. The CDR3 consists of 14 residues. The germline V gene has CDR1 SNHLY and CDR2 FYNNEI. The V segment lost 6 bases and the J segment 8 bases; nucleotides outside the gene matches: 6. The CDR3 here is CASRRTGGVGELFF. The CDR3 DNA reads TGTGCCAGCAGGAGGACAGGGGGTGTGGGGGAGCTGTTTTTT.

The chain carries TRBV27 and TRBJ1-2; no firm D call. The CDR3 is 14 residues long. The V end was cut by 0 bases, the J end by 3 bases, with 8 bases between. Germline V gene data show CDR1 as MNHEY and CDR2 as SMNVEV (reference sequence). CDR3 bases: TGTGCCAGCAGTTTATCGATCTTAGACTATGGCTACACCTTC. It specifies CASSLSILDYGYTF.

The rearrangement links TRBV7-9 to TRBJ1-2; D ambiguous. There are 12 residues in the CDR3. V shed 5 bases and J shed 8 bases, with 12 bases lying between them. CDR1 SEHNR and CDR2 FQNEAQ come from the germline V gene (reference sequence). The CDR3 loop reads CASSLELPGYTF. DNA of the CDR3: TGTGCCAGCAGCCTGGAGCTACCGGGCTACACCTTC.

The rearrangement joins TRBV27 to TRBJ2-5; 11 bases are shared with TRBD2. The CDR3 spans 19 residues. Trimming removed 4 bases from V and 4 bases from J; junction bases left unmatched: 17. The V gene's germline CDR1 is MNHEY and CDR2 SMNVEV (reference sequence). Here the CDR3 DNA reads TGTGCCAGCAGTTCGGGTCGACTAGCGGGACGATCAAGTAGAGAGACCCAGTACTTC. Protein sequence: CASSSGRLAGRSSRETQYF.

The V and J genes are TRBV9 and TRBJ1-1, with 8 bases identical to TRBD1. This CDR3 contains 14 residues. CDR1 SGDLS and CDR2 YYNGEE come from the germline V gene. J gave up 7 bases and V 7 bases, and 12 bases lay outside the gene matches. CDR3 bases: TGTGCCAGCGGCGGACAGGGATTTGAGGGTGAAGCTTTCTTT. Translating it yields CASGGQGFEGEAFF.

The rearrangement links TRBV28 to TRBJ2-7, with a possible D match to TRBD1 (6 bases). V was pared by 3 bases and J by 3 bases, with 9 bases between. The germline V gene has CDR1 MDHEN and CDR2 SYDVKM. The CDR3 covers 13 residues. CDR3 sequence reads: CASSFPGVYEQYF. For the CDR3, the DNA is TGTGCCAGCAGTTTTCCAGGGGTCTACGAGCAGTACTTC.

This clone appeared once. The chain carries TRBV28 and TRBJ1-1; D is unresolved. Trimming shortened V by 1 base and J by 2 bases, and 8 bases separated the two germline ends. There are 14 residues in the CDR3. CDR1 MDHEN and CDR2 SYDVKM come from the germline V gene. Here the CDR3 DNA reads TGTGCCAGCAGTTTATCGAACAGTAACACTGAAGCTTTCTTT. This codes for CASSLSNSNTEAFF.

This sequence joins TRBV18 and TRBJ1-2; D not certain. V lost 3 bases, J lost 3 bases, and 8 bases lay in between. The CDR3 runs to 13 residues. Germline-derived CDR1 and CDR2 are KGHSH and LQKENI. CDR3 sequence: CASSPEKDYGYTF. The CDR3 nucleotides read TGTGCCAGCTCACCTGAGAAAGACTATGGCTACACCTTC.

V and J are TRBV5-1 and TRBJ1-6; D is uncertain. Trimming took off 5 bases at V and 5 bases at J, with 17 bases between the two ends. The CDR3 runs 16 residues. In germline, CDR1 is SGHRS, CDR2 YFSETQ. This chain's CDR3 is CASSDNWGADNSPLHF. The CDR3 DNA sequence: TGCGCCAGCAGTGATAACTGGGGAGCTGATAATTCACCCCTCCACTTT.

The gene calls are TRBV4-2 and TRBJ1-4, with 9 bases fitting TRBD1. V gave up 3 bases and J gave up 6 bases; unmatched junction bases: 2. Germline CDR1 is LGHNA and CDR2 is YNFKEQ. This CDR3 is 14 amino acids long. The CDR3 sequence is CASSQGQGYEKLFF. For the CDR3, the DNA is TGTGCCAGCAGCCAGGGACAGGGATATGAAAAACTGTTTTTT.

The chain has TRBV19 and TRBJ2-7; 9 nucleotides align to TRBD1. The CDR3 is made up of 13 amino acids. V was pared by 8 bases and J by 7 bases, with 9 bases of the junction left unmatched. Germline lookup yields CDR1 LNHDA and CDR2 SQIVND (reference sequence). Written as DNA, the CDR3 is TGTGCCAGTGCCCGGGACAGGGATTATGAGCAGTACTTC. Protein: CASARDRDYEQYF.

The CDR3 nucleotides are TGTGCCAGCAGCGTAGGGACACTTGGGTCCTACGAGCAGTACTTC. Its protein is CASSVGTLGSYEQYF. V gene TRBV9 combines with J gene TRBJ2-7; the D gene is possibly TRBD1 (5 bases). Germline CDR1 SGDLS, CDR2 YYNGEE. V lost 0 bases and J lost 1, with 11 bases in between. The CDR3 is made up of 15 amino acids.

J is TRBJ2-7 and V is TRBV18; 7 nucleotides align to TRBD1. The V gene end was trimmed by 6 bases and the J gene end by 4 bases; junction bases not matched to a gene: 6. Germline loops: CDR1 KGHSH, CDR2 LQKENI. The CDR3 loop spans 13 amino acids. CDR3: CASSPLQGYEQYF. The CDR3 DNA reads TGTGCCAGCTCTCCTTTACAGGGGTACGAGCAGTACTTC.

This rearrangement joins TRBV10-3 to TRBJ1-2; D perhaps matches TRBD1 (5 bases). This CDR3 is built from 15 residues. Germline V gene lookup returns CDR1 ENHRY and CDR2 SYGVKD. Trimming pared 3 bases from V and 7 bases from J, leaving 18 bases between. The CDR3 loop is CAISESPQATRGYTF. CDR3 sequence (DNA): TGTGCCATCAGTGAATCCCCACAGGCTACGCGTGGCTACACCTTC.

J is TRBJ2-1 and V is TRBV10-2; D not resolved. Trimming took 2 bases from V and 13 from J, leaving 9 bases between them. Germline values: CDR1 WSHSY, CDR2 SAAADI. There are 11 residues in the CDR3. The CDR3 DNA reads as TGCGCCAGCAGTGAGAAAGGAGTTCAGTTCTTC. It yields the protein CASSEKGVQFF.

The chain joins TRBV5-6 to TRBJ2-3; 7 bases agree with TRBD1. V lost 4 bases and J lost 0; bases outside the gene matches: 17. Germline V gives CDR1 SGHDT, CDR2 YYEEEE. The CDR3 consists of 19 residues. CDR3 protein: CASSGVRGGLLSSTDTQYF. In DNA, the CDR3 is TGTGCCAGCAGCGGGGTGAGAGGGGGCTTACTCTCTAGCACAGATACGCAGTATTTT.